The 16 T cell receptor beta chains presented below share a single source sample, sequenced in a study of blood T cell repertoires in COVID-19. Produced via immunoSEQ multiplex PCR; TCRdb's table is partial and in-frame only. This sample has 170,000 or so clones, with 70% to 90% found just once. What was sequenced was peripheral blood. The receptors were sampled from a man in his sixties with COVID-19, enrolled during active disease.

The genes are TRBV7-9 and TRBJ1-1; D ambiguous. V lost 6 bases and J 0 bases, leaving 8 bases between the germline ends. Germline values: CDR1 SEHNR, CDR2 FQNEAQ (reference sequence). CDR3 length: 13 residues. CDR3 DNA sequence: TGTGCCAGCAGACAGAACATGAACACTGAAGCTTTCTTT. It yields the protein CASRQNMNTEAFF.

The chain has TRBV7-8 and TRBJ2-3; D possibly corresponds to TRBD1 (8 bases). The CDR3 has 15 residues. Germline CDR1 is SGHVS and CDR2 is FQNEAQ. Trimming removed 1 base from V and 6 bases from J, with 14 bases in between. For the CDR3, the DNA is TGTGCCAGCAGCTTAGGGACAGGGAGGGTCGATACGCAGTATTTT. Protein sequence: CASSLGTGRVDTQYF.

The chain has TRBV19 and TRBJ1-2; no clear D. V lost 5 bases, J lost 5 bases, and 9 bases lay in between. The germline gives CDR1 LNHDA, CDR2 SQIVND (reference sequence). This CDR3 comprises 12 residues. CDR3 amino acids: CASSEGRYGYTF. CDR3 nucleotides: TGTGCCAGTAGTGAGGGCAGGTATGGCTACACCTTC.

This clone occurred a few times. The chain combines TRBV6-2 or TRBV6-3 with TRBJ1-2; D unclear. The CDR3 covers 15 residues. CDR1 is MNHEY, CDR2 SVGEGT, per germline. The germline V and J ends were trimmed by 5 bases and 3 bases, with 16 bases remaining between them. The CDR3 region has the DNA TGTGCCAGCAGTCTACCGGGAGGTTCATACTATGGCTACACCTTC. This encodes CASSLPGGSYYGYTF.

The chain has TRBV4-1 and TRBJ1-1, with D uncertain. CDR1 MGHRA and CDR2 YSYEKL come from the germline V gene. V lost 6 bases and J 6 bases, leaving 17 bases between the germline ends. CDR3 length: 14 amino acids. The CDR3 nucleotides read TGCGCCAGCAGTTACAACGAGCAGGATTCTGAAGCTTTCTTT. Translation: CASSYNEQDSEAFF.

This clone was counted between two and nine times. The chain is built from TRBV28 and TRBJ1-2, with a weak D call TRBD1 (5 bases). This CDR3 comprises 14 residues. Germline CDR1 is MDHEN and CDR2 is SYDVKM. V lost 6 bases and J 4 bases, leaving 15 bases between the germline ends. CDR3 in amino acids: CASSPGGGLYGYTF. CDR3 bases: TGTGCCAGCAGCCCTGGGGGGGGACTCTATGGCTACACCTTC.

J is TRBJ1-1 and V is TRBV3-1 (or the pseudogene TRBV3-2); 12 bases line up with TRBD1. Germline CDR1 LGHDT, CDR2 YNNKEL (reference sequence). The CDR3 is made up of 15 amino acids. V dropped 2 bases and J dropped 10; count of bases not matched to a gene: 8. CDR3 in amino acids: CASSQKGQGARVAFF. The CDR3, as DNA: TGTGCCAGCAGCCAAAAGGGACAGGGGGCGCGAGTAGCTTTCTTT.

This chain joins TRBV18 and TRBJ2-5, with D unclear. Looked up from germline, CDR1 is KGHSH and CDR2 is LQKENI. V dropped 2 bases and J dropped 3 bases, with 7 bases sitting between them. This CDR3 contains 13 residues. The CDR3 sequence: CASSPNNKETQYF. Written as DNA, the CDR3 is TGTGCCAGCTCACCAAACAATAAAGAGACCCAGTACTTC.

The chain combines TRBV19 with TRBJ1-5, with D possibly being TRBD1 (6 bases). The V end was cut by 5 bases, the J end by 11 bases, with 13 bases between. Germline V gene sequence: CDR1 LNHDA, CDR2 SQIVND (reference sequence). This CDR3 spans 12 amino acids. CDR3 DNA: TGTGCCAGTAGTGCGGACAGCCAGGCCCAGCATTTT. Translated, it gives CASSADSQAQHF.

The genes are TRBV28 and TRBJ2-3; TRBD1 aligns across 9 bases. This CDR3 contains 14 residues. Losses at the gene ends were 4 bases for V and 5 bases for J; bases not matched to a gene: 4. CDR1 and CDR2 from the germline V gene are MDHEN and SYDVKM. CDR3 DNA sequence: TGTGCCAGCAGTTACGGGACAGGGCTAGATACGCAGTATTTT. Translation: CASSYGTGLDTQYF.

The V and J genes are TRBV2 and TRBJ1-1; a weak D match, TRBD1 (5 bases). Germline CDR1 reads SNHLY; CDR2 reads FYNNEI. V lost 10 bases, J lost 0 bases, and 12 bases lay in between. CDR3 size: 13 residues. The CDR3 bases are TGTGCCACCGACAGAGAGGTGAACACTGAAGCTTTCTTT. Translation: CATDREVNTEAFF.

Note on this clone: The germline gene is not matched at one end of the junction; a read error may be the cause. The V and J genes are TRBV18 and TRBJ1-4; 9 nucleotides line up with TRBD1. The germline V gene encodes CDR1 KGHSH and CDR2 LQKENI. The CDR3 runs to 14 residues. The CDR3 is CASSPQGAFEKLFF. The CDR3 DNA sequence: TGTGCCAGCTCTCCACAGGGGGCCTTTGAAAAACTGTTTTTT.

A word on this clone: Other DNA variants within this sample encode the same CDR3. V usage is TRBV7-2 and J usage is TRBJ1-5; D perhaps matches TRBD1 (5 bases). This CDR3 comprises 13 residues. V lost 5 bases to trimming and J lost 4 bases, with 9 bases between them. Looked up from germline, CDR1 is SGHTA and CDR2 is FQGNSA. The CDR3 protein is CASSPQGNQPQHF. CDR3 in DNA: TGTGCCAGCAGCCCTCAGGGTAATCAGCCCCAGCATTTT.

Here the CDR3 reads CASSATGPKREAFF. The CDR3 DNA sequence: TGCGCCAGCAGCGCTACAGGACCAAAGCGAGAAGCTTTCTTT. The genes are TRBV5-1 and TRBJ1-1, with D perhaps TRBD1 (5 bases). The CDR3 runs 14 residues. Germline lookup yields CDR1 SGHRS and CDR2 YFSETQ. Trimming left V 4 bases short and J 8 bases short, with 18 bases between.

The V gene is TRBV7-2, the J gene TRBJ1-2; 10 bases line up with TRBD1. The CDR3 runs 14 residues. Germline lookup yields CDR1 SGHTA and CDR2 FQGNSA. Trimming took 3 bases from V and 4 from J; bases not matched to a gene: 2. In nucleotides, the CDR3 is TGTGCCAGCAGCTTCGACAGGGGGCCCTATGGCTACACCTTC. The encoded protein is CASSFDRGPYGYTF.

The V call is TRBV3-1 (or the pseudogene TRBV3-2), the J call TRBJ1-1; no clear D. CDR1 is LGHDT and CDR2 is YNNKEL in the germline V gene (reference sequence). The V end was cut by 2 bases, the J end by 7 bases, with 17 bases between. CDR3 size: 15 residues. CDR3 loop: CASSQSGSRGLEAFF. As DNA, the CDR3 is TGTGCCAGCAGCCAATCGGGCAGCAGAGGACTTGAAGCTTTCTTT.